Reported below is one T cell receptor (beta chain). Germline V gives CDR1 PRHDT, CDR2 FYEKMQ (reference sequence). The CDR3 sequence is 16 residues long. The V and J ends lost 5 bases and 0 bases respectively, with 13 bases between them. The data were obtained in a study of control samples from healthy donors and cancer patients. The protocol was immunoSEQ multiplex PCR, while the TCRdb copy is restricted to in-frame clones and leaves out a portion. The sample records roughly 180,000 clones, 94% being singletons. Sequencing input: blood. The chain combines TRBV13 with TRBJ1-4; D is uncertain. The sequence was collected from a young woman in good health. This CDR3 reads CASSAQSVATNEKLFF. CDR3 bases: TGTGCCAGCAGCGCCCAATCAGTTGCAACTAATGAAAAACTGTTTTTT.